The clone carrying this T cell receptor beta chain came up many times. Its antigen is unknown. The cDNA was synthesized by means of template-switch 5'RACE, which was carried out with 10-nucleotide random UMIs. Every sequencing run drew on 15-18 subjects and yielded over 200 million TCR-beta sequences. In TCRdb, the 5' RACE reads were re-called with MiXCR into one record per CDR3 protein. Counted here are tens of thousands of distinct CDR3 sequences, roughly an eighth occurring once; the ten biggest clones make up about 11%. The sample is drawn from a study of neurological immune-mediated disorders. Findings of the study overall: The level of TCR clonal expansion was highest in patients with HTLV-1-associated myelopathy and lowest in multiple sclerosis, where it fell below the level seen in healthy controls.

V was clipped by 4 bases and J by 4 bases, with 11 bases between them. The CDR3 consists of 13 residues. Germline CDR1 is SGHRS and CDR2 is YFSETQ. The TCR was taken from a woman in her fifties or sixties with HTLV-1-associated myelopathy (HAM/TSP). The specimen was PBMCs. V is TRBV5-1 and J is TRBJ2-5; D remains unclear. Here the CDR3 reads CASSRRDVETQYF. The CDR3 nucleotides are TGCGCCAGCAGCCGCAGAGATGTAGAGACCCAGTACTTC.